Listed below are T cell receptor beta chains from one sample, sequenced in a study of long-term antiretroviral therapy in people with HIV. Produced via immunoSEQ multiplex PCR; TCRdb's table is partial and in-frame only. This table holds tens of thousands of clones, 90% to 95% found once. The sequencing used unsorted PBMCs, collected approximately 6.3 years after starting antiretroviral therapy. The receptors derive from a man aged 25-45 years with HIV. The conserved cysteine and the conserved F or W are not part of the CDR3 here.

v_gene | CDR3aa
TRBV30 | AWNQGGELF
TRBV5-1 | ASSLAEGTEAF
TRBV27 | ASSSQGRQPQH
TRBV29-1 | SVERTTGVTTGELF
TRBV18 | ASSPLGGLTNTGELF
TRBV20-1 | GVPPPEAF
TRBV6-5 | ASSYGGSSTDTQY
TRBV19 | ASSPGTGGFETQY
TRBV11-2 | ASTPRPAPGELF
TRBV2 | ASTRRAGGNTEAF
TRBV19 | AIMYRGGTEAF
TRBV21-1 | ASSKGEQGVRNEQF
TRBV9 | ASSARGRNEQY
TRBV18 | ASSPEGSGNTIY
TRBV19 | ASSIAGAYEQY
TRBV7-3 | ASSAGDRGSDSPLH
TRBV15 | ATSRPQTGTGAGELF
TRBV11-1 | ASSLAQPQNEQF
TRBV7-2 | ASSFSFGGMYEQY
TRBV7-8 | ASSPGQGRIGELF
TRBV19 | ASSHMNTEAF
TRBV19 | ASSFGTSGRLGNEQF
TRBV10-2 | ASSEWAGTDSPLH
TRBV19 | ASSPTTGNYGYT
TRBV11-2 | ASNPGFRGPANTEAF
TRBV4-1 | ASSRSEVVGSPLH
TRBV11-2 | ASSNGQVNYGYT
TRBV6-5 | ASSYGARGSNEQF
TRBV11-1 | ASSLEGGGQIGTGELF